This is a list of T cell receptor beta chains from one sample in a study of spatial heterogeneity in lung cancer. MiXCR, run by TCRdb on the 5' RACE reads, gives a single entry per CDR3 protein. The top ten hold roughly 18% of the sample, which has thousands of distinct CDR3 sequences, approximately 5.1% seen once. The material sequenced was lung tumor tissue, taken at surgery. All receptors come from a male donor with early-stage non-small cell lung cancer. CDR3s include the opening cysteine and the closing phenylalanine or tryptophan. The D gene is left open where the match is weak. Not every row has a clone size; where given, it reads once, few, many or a size class.

d_call	clone_size	v_call	j_call	cdr3_nt	cdr3_aa
-	-	TRBV15	TRBJ2-3	TGTGCCACCAGCAGAGGTAGCGGCAACACAGATACGCAGTATTTT	CATSRGSGNTDTQYF
-	medium-sized	TRBV9	TRBJ2-7	TGTGCCAGCAGCCTATTCAGGGGTCTTGGAGACGAGCAGTACTTC	CASSLFRGLGDEQYF
-	many	TRBV9	TRBJ1-4	TGTGCCAGCAGCCCATCTGGCGAAAAACTGTTTTTT	CASSPSGEKLFF
-	-	TRBV20-1	TRBJ1-3	TGCAGTGCTATCGGGGCAAACTCTGGAAACACCATATATTTT	CSAIGANSGNTIYF
TRBD2	medium-sized	TRBV6-5	TRBJ2-1	TGTGCCAGCAGTCAGCTAGCGGGAGGGCAGTTCTTC	CASSQLAGGQFF
-	large	TRBV7-2	TRBJ1-5	TGTGCCAGCAGCTTCGGGGGGAGTCAGCCCCAGCATTTT	CASSFGGSQPQHF
-	many	TRBV27	TRBJ2-1	TGTGCCAGCAGTTACGGGGTCCCCAATGAGCAGTTCTTC	CASSYGVPNEQFF
-	medium-sized	TRBV7-2	TRBJ1-5	TGTGCCAGCAGCTCGGGCCTGGACGGTAGCAATCAGCCCCAGCATTTT	CASSSGLDGSNQPQHF
-	medium-sized	TRBV28	TRBJ1-2	TGTGCCAGCAGCACCGACAGGCCCTGGGCCTATGGCTACACCTTC	CASSTDRPWAYGYTF
TRBD1	medium-sized	TRBV5-1	TRBJ2-2	TGCGCCAGCAGCTCTACCGGGACAGGCGACACCGGGGAGCTGTTTTTT	CASSSTGTGDTGELFF
-	many	TRBV20-1	TRBJ1-3	TGCAGTGCTAGAGATAACAGGGCGAGAAACACCATATATTTT	CSARDNRARNTIYF
-	large	TRBV5-1	TRBJ1-2	TGCGCCAGCAGCTTGGCAGGGGAATATGGCTACACCTTC	CASSLAGEYGYTF
-	medium-sized	TRBV7-2	TRBJ2-5	TGTGCCAGCAGCTCAGCGGTACTCCAAGAGACCCAGTACTTC	CASSSAVLQETQYF
-	few	TRBV29-1	TRBJ2-1	TGCAGCGTGCTAGGGGAAGGCAATGAGCAGTTCTTC	CSVLGEGNEQFF
TRBD2	medium-sized	TRBV20-1	TRBJ2-7	TGCAGTGCTAGAGGCGGGGGGGAGGACTACGAGCAGTACTTC	CSARGGGEDYEQYF
-	-	TRBV6-5	TRBJ2-2	TGTGCCAGCAGTTACGCGACAGAAACCGGGGAGCTGTTTTTT	CASSYATETGELFF
-	many	TRBV12-3/TRBV12-4	TRBJ2-7	TGTGCCAGCACCCTGGGGGGTACCTACGAGCAGTACTTC	CASTLGGTYEQYF
TRBD2	medium-sized	TRBV23-1	TRBJ2-7	TGCGCCAGCAGTTGGGGGGGCGAGCAGTACTTC	CASSWGGEQYF
-	medium-sized	TRBV29-1	TRBJ2-5	TGCAGCGTTGATGCCCAGGTCCAAGAGACCCAGTACTTC	CSVDAQVQETQYF
-	many	TRBV28	TRBJ2-1	TGTGCCAGCAGTTTGCAGAGCAATGAGCAGTTCTTC	CASSLQSNEQFF